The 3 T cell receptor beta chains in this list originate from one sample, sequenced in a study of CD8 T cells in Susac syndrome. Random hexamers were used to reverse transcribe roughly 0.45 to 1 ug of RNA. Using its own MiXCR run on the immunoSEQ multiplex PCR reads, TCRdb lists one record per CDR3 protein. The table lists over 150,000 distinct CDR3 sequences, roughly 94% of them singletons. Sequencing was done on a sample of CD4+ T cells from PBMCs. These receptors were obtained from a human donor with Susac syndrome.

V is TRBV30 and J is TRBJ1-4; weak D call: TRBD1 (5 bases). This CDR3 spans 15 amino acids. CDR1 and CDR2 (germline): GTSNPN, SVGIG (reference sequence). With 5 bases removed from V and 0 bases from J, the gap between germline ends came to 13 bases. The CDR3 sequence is CAWARTLATNEKLFF. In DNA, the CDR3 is TGTGCCTGGGCTCGGACATTGGCAACTAATGAAAAACTGTTTTTT.

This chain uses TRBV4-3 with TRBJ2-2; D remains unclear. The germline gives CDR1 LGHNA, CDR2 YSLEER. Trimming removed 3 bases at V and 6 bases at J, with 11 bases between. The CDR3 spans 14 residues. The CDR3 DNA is TGCGCCAGCAGCCAGGAACTGGGCGCCGGGGAGCTGTTTTTT. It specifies CASSQELGAGELFF.

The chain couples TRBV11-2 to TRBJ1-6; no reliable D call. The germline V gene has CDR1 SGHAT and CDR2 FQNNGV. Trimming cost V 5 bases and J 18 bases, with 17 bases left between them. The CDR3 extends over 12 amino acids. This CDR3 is CASSQRPGLAHF. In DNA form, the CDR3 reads TGTGCCAGCAGCCAAAGACCGGGTCTTGCCCACTTT.